Sequencing of this TCR beta chain was carried out in a study of T-cell reconstitution after alpha-beta-depleted transplantation in children. General study points: Several hundred expanded graft clones reportedly supplied alpha-beta T cells about two months after transplant. By one year post-transplant, T-cell counts and diversity largely arose from T cells that were newly produced. Surviving recipient T cells and thymic progenitors accounted for the high day-60 TCRbeta diversity observed in some patients.

Regarding this clonotype: Its antigen is not identified.

V dropped 1 base and J dropped 7; count of bases not matched to a gene: 8. CDR1 is SGHVS and CDR2 is FNYEAQ in the germline V gene. The length of the CDR3 is 16 residues. The library targeted TCRbeta and was prepared with unique molecular identifiers. Using its own MiXCR run on the PCR reads, TCRdb lists one record per CDR3 protein. The table records hundreds of thousands of distinct CDR3 sequences, under 15% of them present only once. V is TRBV7-6 and J is TRBJ2-7; 12 bases are a match to TRBD2. The sample consisted of PBMCs, taken before TCRalphabeta/CD19-depleted stem cell transplant. The TCR comes from a girl aged 2 to 9 with congenital amegakaryocytic thrombocytopenia, due to receive a stem cell transplant. The CDR3 reads CASSLVAGLAGIEQYF. In DNA, the CDR3 is TGTGCCAGCAGCTTAGTTGCAGGACTAGCGGGGATAGAGCAGTACTTC.